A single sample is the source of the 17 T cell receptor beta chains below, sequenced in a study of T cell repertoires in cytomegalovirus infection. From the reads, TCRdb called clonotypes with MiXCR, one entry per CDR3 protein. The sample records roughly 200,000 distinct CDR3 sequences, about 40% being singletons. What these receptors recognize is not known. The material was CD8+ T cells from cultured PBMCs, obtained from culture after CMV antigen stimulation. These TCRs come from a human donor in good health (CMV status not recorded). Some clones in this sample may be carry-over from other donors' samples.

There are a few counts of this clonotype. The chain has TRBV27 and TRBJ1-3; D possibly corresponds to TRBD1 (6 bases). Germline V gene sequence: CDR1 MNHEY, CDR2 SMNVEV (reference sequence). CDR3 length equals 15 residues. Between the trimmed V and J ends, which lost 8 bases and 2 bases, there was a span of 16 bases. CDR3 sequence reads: CASGRDGGTGNTIYF. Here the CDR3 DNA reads TGTGCCAGCGGGAGGGACGGGGGCACTGGAAACACCATATATTTT.

The CDR3 sequence is CASSLSGANYGYTF. DNA for the CDR3: TGTGCCAGCAGCTTAAGTGGGGCTAACTATGGCTACACCTTC. The chain links TRBV7-4 to TRBJ1-2; D not resolved. CDR1 SGHVT and CDR2 SQSDAQ come from the germline V gene. This CDR3 is 14 amino acids long. Trimming cost V 2 bases and J 0 bases, with 7 bases left between them.

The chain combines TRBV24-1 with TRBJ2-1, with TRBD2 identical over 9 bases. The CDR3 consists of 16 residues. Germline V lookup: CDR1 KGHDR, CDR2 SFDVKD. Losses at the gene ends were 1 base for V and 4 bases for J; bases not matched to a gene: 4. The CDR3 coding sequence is TGTGCCACCAGTGATTTCACTAGCGGGCGTTACAATGAGCAGTTCTTC. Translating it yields CATSDFTSGRYNEQFF.

This chain's CDR3 is CASRPSADTQYF. In DNA, the CDR3 is TGTGCCAGCAGGCCTAGTGCAGATACGCAGTATTTT. V usage is TRBV7-6 and J usage is TRBJ2-3; D ambiguous. The germline V gene has CDR1 SGHVS and CDR2 FNYEAQ. V lost 6 bases, J lost 4 bases, and 8 bases lay in between. CDR3 length equals 12 residues.

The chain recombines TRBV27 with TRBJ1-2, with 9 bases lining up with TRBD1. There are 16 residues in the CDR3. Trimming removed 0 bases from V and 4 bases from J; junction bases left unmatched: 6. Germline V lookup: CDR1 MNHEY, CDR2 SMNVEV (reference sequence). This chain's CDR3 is CASSLSKTGGGYGYTF. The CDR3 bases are TGTGCCAGCAGTTTATCGAAGACAGGGGGGGGCTATGGCTACACCTTC.

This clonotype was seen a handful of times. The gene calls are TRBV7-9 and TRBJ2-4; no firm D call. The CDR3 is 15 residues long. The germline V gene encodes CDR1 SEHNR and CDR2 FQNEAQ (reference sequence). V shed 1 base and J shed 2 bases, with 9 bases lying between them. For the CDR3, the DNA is TGTGCCAGCAGCTTAGGCGGCGCCTCCAAAAACATTCAGTACTTC. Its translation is CASSLGGASKNIQYF.

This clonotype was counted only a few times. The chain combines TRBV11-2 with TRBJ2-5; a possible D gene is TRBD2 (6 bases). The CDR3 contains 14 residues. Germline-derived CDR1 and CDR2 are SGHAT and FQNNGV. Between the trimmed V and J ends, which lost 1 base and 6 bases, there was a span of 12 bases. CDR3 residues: CASSLVSGVQTQYF. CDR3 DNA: TGTGCCAGCAGCTTAGTGTCGGGGGTACAGACCCAGTACTTC.

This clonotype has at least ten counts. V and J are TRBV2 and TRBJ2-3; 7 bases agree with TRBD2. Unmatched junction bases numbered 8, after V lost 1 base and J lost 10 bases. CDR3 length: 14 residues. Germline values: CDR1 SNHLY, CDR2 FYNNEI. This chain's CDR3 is CASSEGTSGVAQYF. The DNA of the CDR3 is TGTGCCAGCAGTGAAGGGACTAGTGGGGTGGCGCAGTATTTT.

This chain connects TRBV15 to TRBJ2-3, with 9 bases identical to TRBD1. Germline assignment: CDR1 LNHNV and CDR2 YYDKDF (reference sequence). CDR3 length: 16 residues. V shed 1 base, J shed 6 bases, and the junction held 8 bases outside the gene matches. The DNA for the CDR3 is TGTGCCACCAGCAGAGTCCCGACAGGGGGGTTGGATACGCAGTATTTT. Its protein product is CATSRVPTGGLDTQYF.

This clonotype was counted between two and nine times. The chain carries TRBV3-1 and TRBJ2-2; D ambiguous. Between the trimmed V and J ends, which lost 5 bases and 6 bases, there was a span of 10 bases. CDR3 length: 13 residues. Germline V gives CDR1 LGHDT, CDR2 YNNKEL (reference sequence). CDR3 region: CASSFDGSGELFF. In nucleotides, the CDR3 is TGTGCCAGCAGCTTTGACGGGTCCGGGGAGCTGTTTTTT.

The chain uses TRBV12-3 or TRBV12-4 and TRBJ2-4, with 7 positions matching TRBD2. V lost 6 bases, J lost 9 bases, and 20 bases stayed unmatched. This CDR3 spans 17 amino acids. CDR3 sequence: CASSPGLVTAQKAIQYF. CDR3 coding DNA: TGTGCCAGCAGCCCCGGACTAGTAACGGCCCAGAAGGCCATTCAGTACTTC.

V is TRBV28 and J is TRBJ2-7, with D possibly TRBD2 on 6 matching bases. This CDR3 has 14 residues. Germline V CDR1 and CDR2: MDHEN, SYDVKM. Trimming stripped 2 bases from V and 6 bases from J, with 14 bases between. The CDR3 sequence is CASSLGFGRSEQYF. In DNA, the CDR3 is TGTGCCAGCAGTTTAGGCTTCGGGAGATCCGAGCAGTACTTC.

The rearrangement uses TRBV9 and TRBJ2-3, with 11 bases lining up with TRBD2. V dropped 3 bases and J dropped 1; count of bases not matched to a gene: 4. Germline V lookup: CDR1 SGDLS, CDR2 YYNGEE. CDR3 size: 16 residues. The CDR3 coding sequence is TGTGCCAGCAGCGGTAGCGGGGGGGCGGGCACAGATACGCAGTATTTT. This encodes CASSGSGGAGTDTQYF.

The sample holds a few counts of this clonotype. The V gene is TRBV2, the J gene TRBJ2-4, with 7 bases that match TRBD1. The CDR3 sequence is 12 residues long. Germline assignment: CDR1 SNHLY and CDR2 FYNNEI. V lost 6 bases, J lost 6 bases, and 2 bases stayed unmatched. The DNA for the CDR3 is TGTGCCAGCAGGAGGGACAGAAACATTCAGTACTTC. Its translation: CASRRDRNIQYF.

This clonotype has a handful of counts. The chain's CDR3 is CASSHRDRPYNEQFF. CDR3 nucleotide sequence: TGTGCCAGCAGCCATCGGGACAGACCCTACAATGAGCAGTTCTTC. The V call is TRBV7-9, the J call TRBJ2-1; 7 bases map to TRBD1. Trimming cost V 5 bases and J 2 bases; bases outside gene matches: 6. CDR3 size: 15 residues. Germline lookup yields CDR1 SEHNR and CDR2 FQNEAQ (reference sequence).

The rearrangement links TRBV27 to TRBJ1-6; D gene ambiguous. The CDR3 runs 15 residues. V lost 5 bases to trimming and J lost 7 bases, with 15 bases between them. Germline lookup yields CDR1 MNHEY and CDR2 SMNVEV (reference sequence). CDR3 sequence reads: CASSIGPAANSPLHF. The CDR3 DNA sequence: TGTGCCAGCAGTATCGGGCCGGCAGCCAATTCACCCCTCCACTTT.

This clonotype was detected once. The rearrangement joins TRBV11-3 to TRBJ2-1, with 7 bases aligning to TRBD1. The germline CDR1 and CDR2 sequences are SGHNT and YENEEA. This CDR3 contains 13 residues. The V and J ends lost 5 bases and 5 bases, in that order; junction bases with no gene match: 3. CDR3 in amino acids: CASSPRGNNEQFF. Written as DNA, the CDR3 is TGTGCCAGCAGCCCCAGGGGGAACAATGAGCAGTTCTTC.